This record concerns one TCR beta chain sequence. There are 13 residues in the CDR3. The V end lost 5 bases, the J end lost 3 bases, and 10 bases lay between the germline ends. Germline loops: CDR1 MNHEY, CDR2 SVGEGT. The data were taken from a study of blood T cell repertoires in COVID-19. Study-level background: The United States, Italy and Spain supplied acute and convalescent COVID-19 samples. In each case, the material was cDNA or gDNA derived from T cells, B-cell-depleted T cells, or PBMCs.

Sequenced by immunoSEQ multiplex PCR; TCRdb stores in-frame clones only, minus some. This table holds about 190,000 clones, roughly 84% found once. The rearrangement links TRBV6-2 or TRBV6-3 to TRBJ2-5; D gene uncertain. The sequence was collected from a woman in her twenties or thirties who had been exposed to COVID-19. Sequencing input: PBMCs or T cells enriched from blood (not recorded which). Here the CDR3 reads CASSRTQEETQYF. CDR3 coding DNA: TGTGCCAGCAGTCGTACTCAGGAAGAGACCCAGTACTTC.